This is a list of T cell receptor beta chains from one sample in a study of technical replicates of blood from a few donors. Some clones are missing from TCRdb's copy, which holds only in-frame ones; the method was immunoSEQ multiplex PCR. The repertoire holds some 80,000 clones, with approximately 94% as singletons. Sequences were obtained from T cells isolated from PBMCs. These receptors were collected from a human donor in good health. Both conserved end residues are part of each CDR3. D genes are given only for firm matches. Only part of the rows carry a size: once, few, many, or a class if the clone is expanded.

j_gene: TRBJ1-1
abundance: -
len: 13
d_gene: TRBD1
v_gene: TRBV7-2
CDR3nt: TGTGCCAGCAGCTCACAGGGGAGAACTGAAGCTTTCTTT
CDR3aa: CASSSQGRTEAFF

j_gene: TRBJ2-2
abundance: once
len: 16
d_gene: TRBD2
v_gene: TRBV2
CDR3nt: TGTGCCAGCAGGTTAGCGGGAGGCACGAACACCGGGGAGCTGTTTTTT
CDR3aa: CASRLAGGTNTGELFF

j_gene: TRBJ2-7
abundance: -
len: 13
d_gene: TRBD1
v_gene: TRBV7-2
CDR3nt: TGTGCCAGCAGAGGGGACAGTTCCTACGAGCAGTACTTC
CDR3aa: CASRGDSSYEQYF

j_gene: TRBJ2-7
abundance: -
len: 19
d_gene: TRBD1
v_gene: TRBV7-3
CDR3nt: TGTGCCAGCACTCGTAGTTGGGGACAGGGGCGCGATATAGGCTCCGAGCAGTACTTC
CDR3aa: CASTRSWGQGRDIGSEQYF

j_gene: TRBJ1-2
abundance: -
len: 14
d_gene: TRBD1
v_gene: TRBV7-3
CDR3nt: TGTGCCAGCAGCCCGGGACAGGGGACTATTGGCTACACCTTC
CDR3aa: CASSPGQGTIGYTF

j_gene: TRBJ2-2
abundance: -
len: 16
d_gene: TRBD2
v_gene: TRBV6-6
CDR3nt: TGTGCCAGTCTTCCGGGACTAGCAGCGAACACCGGGGAGCTGTTTTTT
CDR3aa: CASLPGLAANTGELFF

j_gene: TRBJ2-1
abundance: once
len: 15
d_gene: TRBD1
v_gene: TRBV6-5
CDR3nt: TGTGCCAGCAGTTACTTAAGGACAGGACACAATGAGCAGTTCTTC
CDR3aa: CASSYLRTGHNEQFF

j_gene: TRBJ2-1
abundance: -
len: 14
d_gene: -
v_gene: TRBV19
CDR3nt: TGTGCCAGTAGTATAAGCGGCTCCTACAATGAGCAGTTCTTC
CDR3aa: CASSISGSYNEQFF

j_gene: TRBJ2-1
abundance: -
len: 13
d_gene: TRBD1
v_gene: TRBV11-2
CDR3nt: TGTGCCAGCAGCTTAGGACAGGGCGATGAGCAGTTCTTC
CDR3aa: CASSLGQGDEQFF

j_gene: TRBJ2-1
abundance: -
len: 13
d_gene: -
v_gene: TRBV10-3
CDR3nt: TGTGCCATCAGTGATGTAATCTACAATGAGCAGTTCTTC
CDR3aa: CAISDVIYNEQFF

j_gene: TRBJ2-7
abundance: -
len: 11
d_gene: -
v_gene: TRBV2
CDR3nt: TGTGCCAGCAGTCAGGTATACGAGCAGTACTTC
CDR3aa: CASSQVYEQYF

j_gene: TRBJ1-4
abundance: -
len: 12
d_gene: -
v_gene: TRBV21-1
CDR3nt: TGTGCCAGCAACCAGGGTAATGAAAAACTGTTTTTT
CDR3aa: CASNQGNEKLFF

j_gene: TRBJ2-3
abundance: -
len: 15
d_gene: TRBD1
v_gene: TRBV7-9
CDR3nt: TGTGCCAGCAGCCGACAGGGGTTTCAAACAGATACGCAGTATTTT
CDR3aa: CASSRQGFQTDTQYF

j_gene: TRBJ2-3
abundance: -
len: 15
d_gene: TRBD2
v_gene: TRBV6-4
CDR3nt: TGTGCCAGCAGGCGACTAGCGGGAGGCTCAGATACGCAGTATTTT
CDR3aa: CASRRLAGGSDTQYF

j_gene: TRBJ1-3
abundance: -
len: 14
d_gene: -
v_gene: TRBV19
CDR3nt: TGTGCCAGTACAACGGGGTTAACTGGAAACACCATATATTTT
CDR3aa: CASTTGLTGNTIYF

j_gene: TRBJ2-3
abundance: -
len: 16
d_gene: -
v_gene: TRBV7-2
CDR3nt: TGTGCCAGCAGCTTGACAGGCGTGAATCCCACAGATACGCAGTATTTT
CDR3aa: CASSLTGVNPTDTQYF

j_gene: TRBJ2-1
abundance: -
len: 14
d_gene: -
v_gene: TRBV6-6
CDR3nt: TGTGCCAGCAGTTACGGGCTTTCCTACAATGAGCAGTTCTTC
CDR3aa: CASSYGLSYNEQFF